The clone carrying this T cell receptor beta chain is medium-sized in the sample. This entry is derived from a study of T-cell memory formation after mild COVID-19. TCRdb reanalysed the 5' RACE reads using MiXCR and keeps one entry per CDR3 protein. The table includes over 5,500 distinct CDR3 sequences, about 61% detected once. CDR3 length equals 11 residues. Sequenced sample: PBMCs or a T cell subset sorted from them (not recorded which). V gene TRBV21-1 combines with J gene TRBJ1-5. TRBV21-1 is a recognized pseudogene. The sequence came from an adult who had mild COVID-19 (a few samples of this study predate the infection). Cell type and time point are not known. The CDR3 loop reads CASGSNQPQHF. CDR3 nucleotides: TGTGCCAGCGGTAGCAATCAGCCCCAGCATTTT.